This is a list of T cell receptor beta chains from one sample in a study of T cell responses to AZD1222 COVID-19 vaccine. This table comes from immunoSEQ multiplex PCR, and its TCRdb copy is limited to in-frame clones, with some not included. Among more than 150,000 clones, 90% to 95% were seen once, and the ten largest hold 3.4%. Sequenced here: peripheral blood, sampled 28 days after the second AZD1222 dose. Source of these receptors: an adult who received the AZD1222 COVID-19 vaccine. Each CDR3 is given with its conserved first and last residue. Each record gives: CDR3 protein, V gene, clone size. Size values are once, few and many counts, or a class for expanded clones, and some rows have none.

CDR3 protein: CASSLDFGYGYTF; V gene: TRBV12-3/TRBV12-4; clone size: once
CDR3 protein: CASKARTEAFF; V gene: TRBV19; clone size: .
CDR3 protein: CASSLGQGGRGTEAFF; V gene: TRBV11-1; clone size: .
CDR3 protein: CASSEGNTEAFF; V gene: TRBV10-1; clone size: .
CDR3 protein: CASSLLQGAGANVLTF; V gene: TRBV5-1; clone size: .
CDR3 protein: CASSPSINEQFF; V gene: TRBV28; clone size: .
CDR3 protein: CASSLTGGRNTIYF; V gene: TRBV11-2; clone size: .
CDR3 protein: CASSLGVSYTEAFF; V gene: TRBV11-2; clone size: .
CDR3 protein: CASSQDISSGNTIYF; V gene: TRBV18; clone size: .
CDR3 protein: CASSRMTGRVLRIAKNIQYF; V gene: TRBV28; clone size: .
CDR3 protein: CASETGGATGELFF; V gene: TRBV5-1; clone size: .
CDR3 protein: CASSIYRERRDYGYTF; V gene: TRBV19; clone size: .
CDR3 protein: CASSFPRPSGSSNTGELFF; V gene: TRBV5-4; clone size: .
CDR3 protein: CASSLVDGLGPYEQYF; V gene: TRBV5-1; clone size: .
CDR3 protein: CAWSIASGIALQFF; V gene: TRBV30; clone size: .
CDR3 protein: CASSFLAGAENEQYF; V gene: TRBV5-1; clone size: .
CDR3 protein: CASSLYAASGHAREGRADTQYF; V gene: TRBV28; clone size: .
CDR3 protein: CAISPSGLVYEQYF; V gene: TRBV10-3; clone size: .
CDR3 protein: CASSRGQSYEQYF; V gene: TRBV3-1/TRBV3-2; clone size: .
CDR3 protein: CASSERDPYEQYF; V gene: TRBV6-1; clone size: .
CDR3 protein: CASSEGKGNQPQHF; V gene: TRBV6-1; clone size: few
CDR3 protein: CASSFFGTGEGYTF; V gene: TRBV28; clone size: .
CDR3 protein: CASSQVAGGTEAFF; V gene: TRBV23-1; clone size: .
CDR3 protein: CASSRLAGASYEQYF; V gene: TRBV6-5; clone size: .
CDR3 protein: CASSLQTNGGVEQYF; V gene: TRBV5-1; clone size: .
CDR3 protein: CASSWPRGVDYGYTF; V gene: TRBV6-6; clone size: .
CDR3 protein: CATSRKEIPKWPGELFF; V gene: TRBV15; clone size: .
CDR3 protein: CASSHGETQYF; V gene: TRBV3-1/TRBV3-2; clone size: .
CDR3 protein: CASSRDMNTEAFF; V gene: TRBV25-1; clone size: once